Sequencing of this TCR beta chain was carried out in a study of T-cell memory formation after mild COVID-19. Each CDR3 protein is one row after TCRdb ran MiXCR on the 5' RACE reads. The table has some 120,000 distinct CDR3 sequences, about 18% seen once; the top ten hold 4% to 6%. This clonotype was observed a few times. With 1 base removed from V and 4 bases from J, the gap between germline ends came to 11 bases. The CDR3 is made up of 15 amino acids. CDR1 and CDR2 from the germline V gene are SGHTA and FQGNSA. The sequence derives from a man between 18 and 29 years old who had mild COVID-19 (a few samples of this study predate the infection). Cell type and time point are not known. J is TRBJ2-1 and V is TRBV7-2, with no clear D. The sequencing input was PBMCs or a T cell subset sorted from them (not recorded which). CDR3 region: CASSLVGSQYNEQFF. The CDR3 region has the DNA TGTGCCAGCAGCTTAGTAGGGTCTCAATACAATGAGCAGTTCTTC.